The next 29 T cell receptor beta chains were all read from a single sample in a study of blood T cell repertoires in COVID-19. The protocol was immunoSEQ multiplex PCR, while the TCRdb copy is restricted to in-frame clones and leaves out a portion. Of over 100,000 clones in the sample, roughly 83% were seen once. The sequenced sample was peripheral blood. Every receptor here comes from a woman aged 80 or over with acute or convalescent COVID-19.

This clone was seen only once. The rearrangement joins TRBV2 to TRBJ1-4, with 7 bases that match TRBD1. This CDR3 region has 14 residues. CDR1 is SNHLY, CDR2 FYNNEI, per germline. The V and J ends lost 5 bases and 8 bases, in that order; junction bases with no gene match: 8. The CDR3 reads CASSNDRVREKLFF. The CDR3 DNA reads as TGTGCCAGCAGTAACGACAGGGTCAGGGAAAAACTGTTTTTT.

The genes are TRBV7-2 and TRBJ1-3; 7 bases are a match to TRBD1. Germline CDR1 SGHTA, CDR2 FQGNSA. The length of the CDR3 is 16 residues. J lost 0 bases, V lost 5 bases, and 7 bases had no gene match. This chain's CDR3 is CASSAYGTDSGNTIYF. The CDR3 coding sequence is TGTGCCAGCAGCGCATACGGGACAGACTCTGGAAACACCATATATTTT.

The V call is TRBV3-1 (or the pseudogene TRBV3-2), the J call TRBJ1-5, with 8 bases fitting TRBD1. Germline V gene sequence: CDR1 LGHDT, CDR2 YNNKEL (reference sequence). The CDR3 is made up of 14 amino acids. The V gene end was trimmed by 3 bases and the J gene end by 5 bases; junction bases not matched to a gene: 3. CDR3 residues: CASSHGQGYQPQHF. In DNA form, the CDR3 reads TGTGCCAGCAGCCACGGACAGGGATATCAGCCCCAGCATTTT.

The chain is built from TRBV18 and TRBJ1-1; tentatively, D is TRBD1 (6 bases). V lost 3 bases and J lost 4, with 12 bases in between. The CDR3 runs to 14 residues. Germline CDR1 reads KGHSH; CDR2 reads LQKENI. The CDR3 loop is CASSPEGVGTEAFF. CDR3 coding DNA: TGTGCCAGCTCACCCGAGGGGGTGGGCACTGAAGCTTTCTTT.

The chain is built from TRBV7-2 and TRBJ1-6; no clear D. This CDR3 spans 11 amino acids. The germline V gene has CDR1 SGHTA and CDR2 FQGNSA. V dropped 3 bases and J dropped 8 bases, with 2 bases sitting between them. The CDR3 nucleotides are TGTGCCAGCAGCTTCGATTCACCCCTCCACTTT. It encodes CASSFDSPLHF.

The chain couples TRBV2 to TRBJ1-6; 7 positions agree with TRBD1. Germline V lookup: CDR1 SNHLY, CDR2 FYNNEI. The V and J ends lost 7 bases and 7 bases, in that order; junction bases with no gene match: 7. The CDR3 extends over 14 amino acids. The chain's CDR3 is CASTSGTENSPLHF. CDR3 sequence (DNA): TGTGCCAGCACCTCCGGGACAGAGAATTCACCCCTCCACTTT.

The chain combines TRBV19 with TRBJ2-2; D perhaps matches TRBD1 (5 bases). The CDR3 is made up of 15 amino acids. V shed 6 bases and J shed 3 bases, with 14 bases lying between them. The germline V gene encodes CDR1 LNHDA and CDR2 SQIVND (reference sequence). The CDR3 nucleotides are TGTGCCAGTAGATTCGGACACGGCGACACCGGGGAGCTGTTTTTT. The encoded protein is CASRFGHGDTGELFF.

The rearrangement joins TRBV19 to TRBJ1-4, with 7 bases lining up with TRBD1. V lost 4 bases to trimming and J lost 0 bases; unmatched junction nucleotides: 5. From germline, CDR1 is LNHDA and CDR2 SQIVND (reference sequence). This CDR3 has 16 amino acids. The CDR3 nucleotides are TGTGCCAGTAGTAGTGGGACAGAAGCAACTAATGAAAAACTGTTTTTT. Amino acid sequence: CASSSGTEATNEKLFF.

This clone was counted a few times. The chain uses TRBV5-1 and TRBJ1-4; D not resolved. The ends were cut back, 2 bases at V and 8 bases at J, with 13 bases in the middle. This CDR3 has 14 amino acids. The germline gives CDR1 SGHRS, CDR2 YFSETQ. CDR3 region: CASSFAGNEEKLFF. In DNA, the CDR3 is TGCGCCAGCAGCTTCGCGGGGAACGAGGAAAAACTGTTTTTT.

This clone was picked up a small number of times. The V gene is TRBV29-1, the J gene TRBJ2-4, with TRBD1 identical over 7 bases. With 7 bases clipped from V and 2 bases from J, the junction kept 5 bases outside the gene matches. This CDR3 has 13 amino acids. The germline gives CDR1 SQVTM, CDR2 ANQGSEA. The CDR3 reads CSGQDRTKNIQYF. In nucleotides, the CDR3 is TGCAGCGGGCAGGACAGGACCAAAAACATTCAGTACTTC. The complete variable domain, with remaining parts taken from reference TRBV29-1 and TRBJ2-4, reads SAVISQKPSRDICQRGTSLTIQCQVDSQVTMMFWYRQQPGQSLTLIATANQGSEATYESGFVIDKFPISRPNLTFSTLTVSNMSPEDSSIYLCSGQDRTKNIQYFGAGTRLSVL.

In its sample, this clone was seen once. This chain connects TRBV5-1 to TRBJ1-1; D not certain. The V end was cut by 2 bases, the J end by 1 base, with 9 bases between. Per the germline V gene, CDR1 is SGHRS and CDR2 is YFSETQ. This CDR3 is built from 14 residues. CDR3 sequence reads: CASSFRGGNTEAFF. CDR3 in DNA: TGCGCCAGCAGCTTTCGAGGCGGGAACACTGAAGCTTTCTTT.

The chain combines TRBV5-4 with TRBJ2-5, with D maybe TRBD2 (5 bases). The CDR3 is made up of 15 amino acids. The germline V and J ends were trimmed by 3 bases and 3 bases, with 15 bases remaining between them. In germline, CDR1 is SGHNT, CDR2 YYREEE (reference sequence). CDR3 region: CASSSTSGVEETQYF. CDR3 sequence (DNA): TGTGCCAGCAGCTCGACCAGCGGAGTGGAAGAGACCCAGTACTTC.

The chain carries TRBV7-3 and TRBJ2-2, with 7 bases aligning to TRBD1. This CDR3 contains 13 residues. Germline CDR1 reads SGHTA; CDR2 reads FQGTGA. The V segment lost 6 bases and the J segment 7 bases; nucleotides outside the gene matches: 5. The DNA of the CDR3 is TGTGCCAGCAGTTACAGGGGCGGCGGGGAGCTGTTTTTT. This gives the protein CASSYRGGGELFF.

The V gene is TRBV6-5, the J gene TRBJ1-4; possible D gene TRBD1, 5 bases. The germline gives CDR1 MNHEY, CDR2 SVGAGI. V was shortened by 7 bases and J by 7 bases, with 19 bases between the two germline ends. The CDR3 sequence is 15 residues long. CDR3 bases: TGTGCCAGCAACCCCGTTGGGGGGGGGAGTGAAAAACTGTTTTTT. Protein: CASNPVGGGSEKLFF.

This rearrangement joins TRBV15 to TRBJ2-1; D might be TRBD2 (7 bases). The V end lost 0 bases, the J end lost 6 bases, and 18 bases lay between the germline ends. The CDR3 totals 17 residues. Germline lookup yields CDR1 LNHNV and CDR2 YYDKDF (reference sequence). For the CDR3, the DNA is TGTGCCACCAGCAGAGACACCAGCGGGAAAGGGGGCAATGAGCAGTTCTTC. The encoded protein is CATSRDTSGKGGNEQFF.

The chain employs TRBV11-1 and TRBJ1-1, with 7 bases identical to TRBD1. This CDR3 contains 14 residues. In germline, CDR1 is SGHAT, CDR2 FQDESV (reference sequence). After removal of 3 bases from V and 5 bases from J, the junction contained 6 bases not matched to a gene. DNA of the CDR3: TGTGCCAGCAGCTTCAGGACAGGACCGACTGAAGCTTTCTTT. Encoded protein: CASSFRTGPTEAFF.

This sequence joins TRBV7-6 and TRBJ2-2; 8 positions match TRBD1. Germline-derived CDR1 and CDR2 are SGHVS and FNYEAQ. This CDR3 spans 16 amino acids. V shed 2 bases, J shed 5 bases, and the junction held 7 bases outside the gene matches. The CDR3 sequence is CASSLIAQGVTGELFF. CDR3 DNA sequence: TGTGCCAGCAGCTTAATCGCACAGGGGGTGACCGGGGAGCTGTTTTTT.

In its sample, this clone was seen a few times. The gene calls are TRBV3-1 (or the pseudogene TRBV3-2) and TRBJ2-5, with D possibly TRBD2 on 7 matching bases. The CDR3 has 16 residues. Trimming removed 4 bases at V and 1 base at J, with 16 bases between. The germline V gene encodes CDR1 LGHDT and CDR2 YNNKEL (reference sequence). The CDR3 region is CASSPRGRLAQETQYF. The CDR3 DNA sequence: TGTGCCAGCAGCCCGAGGGGGAGACTAGCCCAAGAGACCCAGTACTTC.

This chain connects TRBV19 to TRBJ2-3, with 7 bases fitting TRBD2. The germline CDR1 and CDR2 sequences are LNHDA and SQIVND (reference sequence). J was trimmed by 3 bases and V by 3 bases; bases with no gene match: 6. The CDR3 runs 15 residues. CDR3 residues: CASSIGLGGTDTQYF. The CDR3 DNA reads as TGTGCCAGTAGTATTGGGTTGGGGGGGACAGATACGCAGTATTTT. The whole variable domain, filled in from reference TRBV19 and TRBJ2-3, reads DGGITQSPKYLFRKEGQNVTLSCEQNLNHDAMYWYRQDPGQGLRLIYYSQIVNDFQKGDIAEGYSVSREKKESFPLTVTSAQKNPTAFYLCASSIGLGGTDTQYFGPGTRLTVL.

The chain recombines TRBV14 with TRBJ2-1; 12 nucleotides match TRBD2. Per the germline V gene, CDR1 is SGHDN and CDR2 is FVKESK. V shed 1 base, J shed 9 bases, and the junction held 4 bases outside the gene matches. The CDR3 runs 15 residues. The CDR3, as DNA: TGTGCCAGCAGCCAAGGACTAGCGGGAGTGGGTGAGCAGTTCTTC. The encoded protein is CASSQGLAGVGEQFF.

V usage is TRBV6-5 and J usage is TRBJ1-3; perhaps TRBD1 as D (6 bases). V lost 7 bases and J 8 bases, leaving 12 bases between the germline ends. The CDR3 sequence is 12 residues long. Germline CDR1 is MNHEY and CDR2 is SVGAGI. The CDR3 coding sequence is TGTGCCAGCATAAGCCAGGGGTACACCATATATTTT. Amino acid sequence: CASISQGYTIYF.

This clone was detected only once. CDR3 bases: TGCAGCGTTCTAAGTAATAGCAATCAGCCCCAGCATTTT. Translation gives CSVLSNSNQPQHF. This chain connects TRBV29-1 to TRBJ1-5; D is undetermined. Per the germline V gene, CDR1 is SQVTM and CDR2 is ANQGSEA. V was shortened by 5 bases and J by 0 bases, with 8 bases between the two germline ends. This CDR3 contains 13 residues.

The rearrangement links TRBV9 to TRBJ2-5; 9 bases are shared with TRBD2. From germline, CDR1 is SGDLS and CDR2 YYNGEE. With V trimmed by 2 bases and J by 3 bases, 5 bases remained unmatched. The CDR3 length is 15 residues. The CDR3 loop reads CASSVAGGLKETQYF. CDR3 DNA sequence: TGTGCCAGCAGCGTGGCGGGGGGGCTGAAAGAGACCCAGTACTTC.

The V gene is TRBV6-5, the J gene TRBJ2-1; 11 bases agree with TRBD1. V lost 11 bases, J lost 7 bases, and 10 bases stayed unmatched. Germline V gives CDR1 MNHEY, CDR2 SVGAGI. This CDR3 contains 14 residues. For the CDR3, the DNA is TGTGCCGGAGGGACAGGGGGGGGGTGGAATGAGCAGTTCTTC. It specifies CAGGTGGGWNEQFF.

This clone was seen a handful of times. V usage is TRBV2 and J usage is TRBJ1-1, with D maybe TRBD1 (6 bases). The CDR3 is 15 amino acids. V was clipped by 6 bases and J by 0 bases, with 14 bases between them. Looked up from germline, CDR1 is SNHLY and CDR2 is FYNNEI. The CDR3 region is CASSSATGLNTEAFF. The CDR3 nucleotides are TGTGCCAGCAGCTCAGCGACAGGCCTGAACACTGAAGCTTTCTTT. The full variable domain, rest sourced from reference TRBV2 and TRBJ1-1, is EPEVTQTPSHQVTQMGQEVILRCVPISNHLYFYWYRQILGQKVEFLVSFYNNEISEKSEIFDDQFSVERPDGSNFTLKIRSTKLEDSAMYFCASSSATGLNTEAFFGQGTRLTVV.

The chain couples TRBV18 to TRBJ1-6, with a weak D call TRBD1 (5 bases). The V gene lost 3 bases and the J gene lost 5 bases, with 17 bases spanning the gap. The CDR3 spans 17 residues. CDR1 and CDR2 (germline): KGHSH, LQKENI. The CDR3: CASSPPGTRTNNSPLHF. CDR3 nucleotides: TGTGCCAGCTCACCTCCCGGGACTCGGACGAATAATTCACCCCTCCACTTT.

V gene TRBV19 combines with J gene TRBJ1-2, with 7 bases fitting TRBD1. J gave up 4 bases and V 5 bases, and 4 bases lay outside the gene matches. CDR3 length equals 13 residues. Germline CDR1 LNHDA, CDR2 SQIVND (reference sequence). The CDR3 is CASSDRASYGYTF. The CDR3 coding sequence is TGTGCCAGTAGTGACAGGGCGTCCTATGGCTACACCTTC.

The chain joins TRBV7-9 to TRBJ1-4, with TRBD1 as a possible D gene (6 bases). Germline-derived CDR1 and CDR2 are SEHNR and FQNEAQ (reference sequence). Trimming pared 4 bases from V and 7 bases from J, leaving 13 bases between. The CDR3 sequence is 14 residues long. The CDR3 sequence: CASSSAGVSEKLFF. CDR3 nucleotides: TGTGCCAGCAGCTCGGCAGGGGTTAGTGAAAAACTGTTTTTT. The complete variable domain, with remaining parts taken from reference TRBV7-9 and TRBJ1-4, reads DTGVSQNPRHKITKRGQNVTFRCDPISEHNRLYWYRQTLGQGPEFLTYFQNEAQLEKSRLLSDRFSAERPKGSFSTLEIQRTEQGDSAMYLCASSSAGVSEKLFFGSGTQLSVL.

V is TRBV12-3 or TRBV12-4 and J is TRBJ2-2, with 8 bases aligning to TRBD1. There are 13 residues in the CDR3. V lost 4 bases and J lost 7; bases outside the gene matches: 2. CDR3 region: CASSYRGYGELFF. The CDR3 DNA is TGTGCCAGCAGTTACAGGGGGTACGGGGAGCTGTTTTTT.